These T cell receptor beta chains were read from a single sample in a study of monozygotic twins with inflammatory bowel disease. TCRdb reprocessed the 5' RACE reads, keeping one entry per CDR3 protein, no DNA. The sample data list 160,000 or so distinct CDR3 sequences. Sequenced material: blood. The receptors originated from a human donor with ulcerative colitis or Crohn's disease, or a healthy co-twin of an affected twin (not recorded which). Each CDR3 is given with its conserved first and last residue.

21	TRBV18	TRBJ2-2	CASSPRSTAVTGAGFTGELFF
14	TRBV19	TRBJ1-2	CASSIGWTDYGYTF
14	TRBV7-2	TRBJ1-2	CASSSTGVEAGYTF
15	TRBV3-1	TRBJ2-5	CASSQDYGGAKTQYF
17	TRBV4-1	TRBJ2-2	CASSQGGASGRSGELFF
15	TRBV5-4	TRBJ2-7	CASSSKREGPYEQYF
19	TRBV12-3/TRBV12-4	TRBJ1-1	CASSLDEWRFFGGNTEAFF
12	TRBV6-5	TRBJ1-2	CATAPGPYGYTF
13	TRBV2	TRBJ2-7	CASLSLPTYEQYF
13	TRBV25-1	TRBJ2-3	CASSGDGGDTQYF
16	TRBV3-1	TRBJ2-3	CASSPLSGGATDTQYF
14	TRBV28	TRBJ1-2	CASTPGQGNYGYTF
14	TRBV5-1	TRBJ2-1	CASSLRTLYNEQFF
13	TRBV27	TRBJ2-2	CASSLVRTGELFF
14	TRBV11-1	TRBJ2-3	CASSLSVYTDTQYF
13	TRBV20-1	TRBJ1-1	CSAEDRRSTEAFF
16	TRBV5-1	TRBJ2-1	CASSFRLAGGLDEQFF
13	TRBV20-1	TRBJ1-1	CSADRSMNTEAFF